Following are 4 T cell receptor beta chains from one sample sequenced in a study of cytomegalovirus exposure and HLA in healthy donors. PCR involved 60 Vbeta and 13 Jbeta primers. Assay used: immunoSEQ multiplex PCR; TCRdb lists only in-frame clones, some missing. The sample records 250,000 to 350,000 clones, 80% being singletons. Sequencing was carried out using PBMCs. These receptor sequences come from a girl aged 2 to 10 in good health and CMV-seronegative.

This chain connects TRBV4-1 to TRBJ2-3; perhaps TRBD1 as D (6 bases). The length of the CDR3 is 15 residues. The V gene's germline CDR1 is MGHRA and CDR2 YSYEKL. Between the trimmed V and J ends, which lost 2 bases and 0 bases, there was a span of 9 bases. The CDR3, as DNA: TGCGCCAGCAGCCAACCTCAGGGGAGCACAGATACGCAGTATTTT. This sequence encodes CASSQPQGSTDTQYF.

The rearrangement links TRBV5-1 to TRBJ2-3; D remains unclear. The CDR3 has 13 residues. Trimming pared 0 bases from V and 7 bases from J, leaving 9 bases between. From germline, CDR1 is SGHRS and CDR2 YFSETQ. CDR3 protein: CASSLALRNTQYF. Written as DNA, the CDR3 is TGCGCCAGCAGCTTGGCCTTGCGGAATACGCAGTATTTT.

V and J are TRBV5-1 and TRBJ2-7; D gene ambiguous. The V gene lost 6 bases and the J gene lost 11 bases, with 12 bases spanning the gap. The CDR3 runs to 10 residues. Looked up from germline, CDR1 is SGHRS and CDR2 is YFSETQ. Written as DNA, the CDR3 is TGCGCCAGCATCCACTTTGGTGAGTACTTC. It is translated as CASIHFGEYF. The whole variable domain, filled in from reference TRBV5-1 and TRBJ2-7, reads KAGVTQTPRYLIKTRGQQVTLSCSPISGHRSVSWYQQTPGQGLQFLFEYFSETQRNKGNFPGRFSGRQFSNSRSEMNVSTLELGDSALYLCASIHFGEYFGPGTRLTVT.

V gene TRBV18 combines with J gene TRBJ1-1; D may be TRBD1 (6 bases). Germline lookup yields CDR1 KGHSH and CDR2 LQKENI. The V gene lost 5 bases and the J gene lost 0 bases, with 13 bases spanning the gap. The CDR3 is made up of 15 amino acids. DNA for the CDR3: TGTGCCAGCTCAATGATGGGGACAATGAACACTGAAGCTTTCTTT. This translates into CASSMMGTMNTEAFF.